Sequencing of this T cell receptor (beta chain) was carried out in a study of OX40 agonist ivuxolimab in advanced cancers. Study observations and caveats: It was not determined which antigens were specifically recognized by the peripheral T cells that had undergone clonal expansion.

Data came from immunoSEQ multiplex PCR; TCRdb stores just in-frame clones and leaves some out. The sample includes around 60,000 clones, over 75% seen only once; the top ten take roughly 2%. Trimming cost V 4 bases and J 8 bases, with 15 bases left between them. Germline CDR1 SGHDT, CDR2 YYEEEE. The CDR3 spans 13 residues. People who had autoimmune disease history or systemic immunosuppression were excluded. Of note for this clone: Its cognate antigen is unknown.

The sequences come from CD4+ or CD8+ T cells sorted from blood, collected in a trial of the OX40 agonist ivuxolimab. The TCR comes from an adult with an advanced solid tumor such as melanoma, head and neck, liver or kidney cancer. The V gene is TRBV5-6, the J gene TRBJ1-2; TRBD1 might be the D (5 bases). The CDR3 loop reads CASSPGRRSGYTF. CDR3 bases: TGTGCCAGCAGCCCGGGACGGCGGTCGGGCTACACCTTC.